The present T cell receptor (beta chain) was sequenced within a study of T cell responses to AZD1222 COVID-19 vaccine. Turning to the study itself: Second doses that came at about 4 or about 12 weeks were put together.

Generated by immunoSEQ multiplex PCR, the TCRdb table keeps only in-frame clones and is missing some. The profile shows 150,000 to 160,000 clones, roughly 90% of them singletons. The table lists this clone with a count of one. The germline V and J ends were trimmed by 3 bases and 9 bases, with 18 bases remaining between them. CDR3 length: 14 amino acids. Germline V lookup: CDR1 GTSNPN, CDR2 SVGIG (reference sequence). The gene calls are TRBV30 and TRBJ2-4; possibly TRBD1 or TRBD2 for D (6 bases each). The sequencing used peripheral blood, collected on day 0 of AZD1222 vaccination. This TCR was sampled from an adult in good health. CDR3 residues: CAWSNYRAGGIQYF. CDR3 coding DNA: TGTGCCTGGAGCAACTACAGGGCCGGGGGCATTCAGTACTTC.